Listed here are 27 T cell receptor beta chains from one sample, sequenced in a study of cytotoxic CD8 clonotypes in ibrutinib-treated CLL. TCRdb's copy holds only in-frame clones and misses some; the assay was immunoSEQ multiplex PCR. The sample lists about 160,000 clones, 70% to 85% occurring once. Sequenced here: PBMCs, sampled after 12 months of ibrutinib treatment. These receptors came from a human donor with chronic lymphocytic leukemia.

The chain recombines TRBV2 with TRBJ2-5, with D possibly being TRBD2 (6 bases). Trimming removed 4 bases from V and 7 bases from J, with 19 bases in between. Per the germline V gene, CDR1 is SNHLY and CDR2 is FYNNEI. The CDR3 has 15 amino acids. The CDR3 bases are TGTGCCAGCAGTGTTGAGGCGGGGTTCTTGGGGACCCAGTACTTC. Translated, it gives CASSVEAGFLGTQYF.

This chain links TRBV4-1 with TRBJ2-1; TRBD2 aligns across 10 bases. CDR3 length equals 16 residues. Germline assignment: CDR1 MGHRA and CDR2 YSYEKL. J lost 4 bases, V lost 0 bases, and 3 bases had no gene match. The CDR3 here is CASSQDELAGYNEQFF. The CDR3 DNA reads as TGCGCCAGCAGCCAAGACGAACTAGCGGGGTACAATGAGCAGTTCTTC.

This sequence joins TRBV16 and TRBJ2-5; perhaps TRBD1 as D (5 bases). The CDR3 has 14 residues. The V end lost 0 bases, the J end lost 3 bases, and 8 bases lay between the germline ends. Germline V lookup: CDR1 KGHSY, CDR2 FQNENV. CDR3: CASSQSGREETQYF. The DNA of the CDR3 is TGTGCCAGCAGCCAATCTGGCAGGGAAGAGACCCAGTACTTC.

This chain joins TRBV11-2 and TRBJ2-7, with 9 nucleotides matching TRBD2. The CDR3 is made up of 16 amino acids. Germline CDR1 is SGHAT and CDR2 is FQNNGV. Losses at the gene ends were 2 bases for V and 4 bases for J; bases not matched to a gene: 9. CDR3 sequence (DNA): TGTGCCAGCAGCTTAAACACCGGCGGGAGGGAATACGAGCAGTACTTC. This encodes CASSLNTGGREYEQYF.

The genes are TRBV28 and TRBJ2-7, with 7 bases aligning to TRBD1. V lost 4 bases to trimming and J lost 3 bases; unmatched junction nucleotides: 9. Germline V lookup: CDR1 MDHEN, CDR2 SYDVKM. This CDR3 is built from 15 residues. As DNA, the CDR3 is TGTGCCAGCAGTTATCCTGGACAGGCGGTCTACGAGCAGTACTTC. As protein: CASSYPGQAVYEQYF.

This rearrangement joins TRBV11-2 to TRBJ2-7; D not resolved. CDR1 SGHAT and CDR2 FQNNGV come from the germline V gene. Trimming shortened V by 1 base and J by 3 bases, and 4 bases separated the two germline ends. CDR3 length: 12 residues. The CDR3 region is CASSLGNYEQYF. Here the CDR3 DNA reads TGTGCCAGCAGCTTAGGAAACTACGAGCAGTACTTC.

This clone turned up a few times. J is TRBJ1-5 and V is TRBV18, with D maybe TRBD1 (5 bases). Trimming stripped 2 bases from V and 0 bases from J, with 8 bases between. The CDR3 is made up of 15 amino acids. Germline values: CDR1 KGHSH, CDR2 LQKENI. CDR3 nucleotide sequence: TGTGCCAGCTCACCAGGGACGGGTAGCAATCAGCCCCAGCATTTT. The encoded protein is CASSPGTGSNQPQHF.

This clone has just one count. This chain uses TRBV6-5 with TRBJ2-2; D unclear. Germline V lookup: CDR1 MNHEY, CDR2 SVGAGI. The V and J ends lost 2 bases and 2 bases respectively, with 0 bases between them. The CDR3 is 12 amino acids. Here the CDR3 reads CASSYNTGELFF. CDR3 DNA: TGTGCCAGCAGTTACAACACCGGGGAGCTGTTTTTT.

The V and J genes are TRBV5-5 and TRBJ2-1, with D hard to call. This CDR3 is built from 13 residues. V shed 3 bases and J shed 13 bases, with 17 bases lying between them. CDR1 is SGHKS and CDR2 is YYEKEE in the germline V gene (reference sequence). DNA for the CDR3: TGTGCCAGCAGCTCTCCTTGGACCACCTTTCAGTTCTTC. Its protein product is CASSSPWTTFQFF. The full variable domain, its missing parts supplied by reference TRBV5-5 and TRBJ2-1, is DAGVTQSPTHLIKTRGQQVTLRCSPISGHKSVSWYQQVLGQGPQFIFQYYEKEERGRGNFPDRFSARQFPNYSSELNVNALLLGDSALYLCASSSPWTTFQFFGPGTRLTVL.

This chain links TRBV10-3 with TRBJ2-7; 15 bases line up with TRBD2. J gave up 4 bases and V 2 bases, and 3 bases lay outside the gene matches. CDR3 size: 16 residues. Germline CDR1 reads ENHRY; CDR2 reads SYGVKD. The CDR3 protein is CAISERGLAGGYEQYF. Here the CDR3 DNA reads TGTGCCATCAGTGAGCGCGGACTAGCGGGAGGGTACGAGCAGTACTTC.

About this clone: The sample carries other DNA sequences with the same CDR3. V is TRBV20-1 and J is TRBJ1-2; D ambiguous. V was pared by 4 bases and J by 3 bases, with 0 bases between. CDR3 length: 9 amino acids. Germline loops: CDR1 DFQATT, CDR2 SNEGSKA (reference sequence). The CDR3 is CSANYGYTF. The CDR3 DNA sequence: TGCAGTGCTAACTATGGCTACACCTTC.

About this clone: Compared with germline, one end of the junction differs, possibly owing to a read error. This chain uses TRBV28 with TRBJ1-3; 8 positions agree with TRBD1. Germline loops: CDR1 MDHEN, CDR2 SYDVKM. This CDR3 has 16 residues. CDR3 sequence reads: CASSAGTGLILPIGDF. The CDR3 DNA sequence: TGTGCCAGCAGCGCCGGGACAGGTTTAATCCTACCCATTGGGGATTTT.

The chain has TRBV4-1 and TRBJ2-3; 7 bases line up with TRBD2. Germline lookup yields CDR1 MGHRA and CDR2 YSYEKL. J gave up 4 bases and V 3 bases, and 7 bases lay outside the gene matches. This CDR3 has 15 residues. The CDR3 is CASSQAGVGADTQYF. CDR3 sequence (DNA): TGCGCCAGCAGCCAGGCGGGGGTTGGAGCAGATACGCAGTATTTT.

The chain employs TRBV9 and TRBJ1-3, with 10 bases matching TRBD1. Germline-derived CDR1 and CDR2 are SGDLS and YYNGEE. This CDR3 is built from 15 residues. V shed 4 bases and J 5 bases; nucleotides not matched to a gene: 6. CDR3 DNA sequence: TGTGCCAGCAGCCTAAGGGACAGGGGAAGAAACACCATATATTTT. It encodes CASSLRDRGRNTIYF.

This clone was counted once. The rearrangement uses TRBV6-5 and TRBJ2-2; D is unclear. The CDR3 is 14 residues long. CDR1 is MNHEY, CDR2 SVGAGI, per germline. V gave up 0 bases and J gave up 6 bases, with 8 bases separating them. CDR3 nucleotides: TGTGCCAGCAGTTACTCTCTATATTCCGGGGAGCTGTTTTTT. Encoded protein: CASSYSLYSGELFF.

This clone has more than one count but fewer than ten. The rearrangement joins TRBV6-1 to TRBJ1-4, with D possibly being TRBD1 (5 bases). Trimming cost V 6 bases and J 3 bases, with 11 bases left between them. Germline V gene data show CDR1 as MNHNS and CDR2 as SASEGT. This CDR3 region has 14 residues. In DNA form, the CDR3 reads TGTGCCAGCAGGAGGGCAGGGCCTAATGAAAAACTGTTTTTT. This encodes CASRRAGPNEKLFF.

This sequence joins TRBV6-5 and TRBJ2-7, with TRBD2 matching 7 bases. This CDR3 region has 11 residues. V lost 5 bases and J lost 7; bases outside the gene matches: 2. The germline V gene encodes CDR1 MNHEY and CDR2 SVGAGI. The CDR3 nucleotides are TGTGCCAGCAGTAGAGCGGGGGAGCAGTACTTC. Encoded protein: CASSRAGEQYF.

A remark on this clone: Germline and junction disagree at one end, which may indicate a read error. The chain links TRBV28 to TRBJ1-1; no firm D call. Germline V CDR1 and CDR2: MDHEN, SYDVKM. This CDR3 region has 14 residues. The CDR3 region is CASRLFGLNTEAFF. The CDR3 nucleotides read TGTGCCAGCAGGTTATTCGGGCTGAACACTGAAGCTTTCTTT.

The J gene is TRBJ1-2, the V gene TRBV5-6; D is possibly TRBD1 (5 bases). Germline V CDR1 and CDR2: SGHDT, YYEEEE. This CDR3 has 16 residues. V lost 0 bases and J lost 1, with 13 bases in between. This CDR3 is CASSLVETEFNYGYTF. Here the CDR3 DNA reads TGTGCCAGCAGCTTGGTGGAGACAGAATTTAACTATGGCTACACCTTC.

This chain connects TRBV19 to TRBJ1-1, with a weak D call TRBD1 (6 bases). Germline values: CDR1 LNHDA, CDR2 SQIVND (reference sequence). Deletions cut 7 bases from V and 5 bases from J, with 17 bases between. The CDR3 is made up of 14 amino acids. The CDR3 DNA reads as TGTGCCAGTACCTCCAGAGGGGGATGGACTGAAGCTTTCTTT. Protein: CASTSRGGWTEAFF.

The rearrangement uses TRBV7-9 and TRBJ2-1; 7 bases map to TRBD1. Trimming cost V 5 bases and J 8 bases; bases outside gene matches: 15. The CDR3 runs 16 residues. Germline loops: CDR1 SEHNR, CDR2 FQNEAQ (reference sequence). In DNA, the CDR3 is TGTGCCAGCAGCCCGTGGGACAGAGCTCGTGCGGATGAGCAGTTCTTC. It specifies CASSPWDRARADEQFF. The full variable domain, with the rest looked up from reference TRBV7-9 and TRBJ2-1, is DTGVSQNPRHKITKRGQNVTFRCDPISEHNRLYWYRQTLGQGPEFLTYFQNEAQLEKSRLLSDRFSAERPKGSFSTLEIQRTEQGDSAMYLCASSPWDRARADEQFFGPGTRLTVL.

A few counts support this clone. The V gene is TRBV11-2, the J gene TRBJ1-2; D is perhaps TRBD1 (6 bases). V lost 10 bases and J lost 2, with 17 bases in between. The CDR3 totals 14 residues. Germline values: CDR1 SGHAT, CDR2 FQNNGV. The CDR3, as DNA: TGTGCCACCACACCCGGCCAGGGGAACTATGGCTACACCTTC. The encoded protein is CATTPGQGNYGYTF.

The chain employs TRBV9 and TRBJ1-2; the D gene is possibly TRBD1 (6 bases). This CDR3 comprises 15 residues. Trimming removed 6 bases from V and 4 bases from J, with 19 bases in between. CDR1 SGDLS and CDR2 YYNGEE come from the germline V gene. This CDR3 reads CASTPAGGRPYGYTF. DNA of the CDR3: TGTGCCAGCACCCCCGCCGGGGGGCGCCCCTATGGCTACACCTTC. Complete variable domain (other parts from reference TRBV9 and TRBJ1-2): DSGVTQTPKHLITATGQRVTLRCSPRSGDLSVYWYQQSLDQGLQFLIQYYNGEERAKGNILERFSAQQFPDLHSELNLSSLELGDSALYFCASTPAGGRPYGYTFGSGTRLTVV.

The chain has TRBV5-1 and TRBJ1-4; D is undetermined. CDR3 length equals 15 residues. Germline loops: CDR1 SGHRS, CDR2 YFSETQ. Trimming removed 0 bases at V and 0 bases at J, with 6 bases between. The CDR3 region has the DNA TGCGCCAGCAGCTTGGGCCAGGCAACTAATGAAAAACTGTTTTTT. This sequence encodes CASSLGQATNEKLFF.

The chain carries TRBV5-1 and TRBJ1-2; D possibly corresponds to TRBD1 (5 bases). In germline, CDR1 is SGHRS, CDR2 YFSETQ. Deletions cut 0 bases from V and 5 bases from J, with 11 bases between. CDR3 size: 14 residues. In DNA, the CDR3 is TGCGCCAGCAGCTTGGATATGGGGCATTATGGCTACACCTTC. It is translated as CASSLDMGHYGYTF.

The chain joins TRBV27 to TRBJ1-5; possibly TRBD1 for D (6 bases). CDR1 is MNHEY, CDR2 SMNVEV, per germline (reference sequence). Trimming pared 11 bases from V and 5 bases from J, leaving 19 bases between. CDR3 length equals 14 residues. As DNA, the CDR3 is TGTGCCGCCTCTCTTTGGGGGCAGGATCAGCCCCAGCATTTT. Amino acid sequence: CAASLWGQDQPQHF.

V gene TRBV6-1 combines with J gene TRBJ1-5; tentative D call: TRBD1 (6 bases). The CDR3 extends over 15 amino acids. V was shortened by 5 bases and J by 11 bases, with 22 bases between the two germline ends. Germline CDR1 MNHNS, CDR2 SASEGT. The CDR3 is CASSRSGRGEKSQHF. In nucleotides, the CDR3 is TGTGCCAGCAGTCGTTCGGGCAGGGGTGAAAAGTCCCAGCATTTT.